The entry that follows covers one TCR beta chain sequence. Its specificity is unknown. One end of the junction fails to match germline, which may point to a read error. Samples were taken several times over chemoradiotherapy. The source of the sample is a study of chemoradiotherapy in HPV16-positive cancers. Study results and caveats: Candidate HPV-specific clones and E7-related TCR motifs grew in tumor during treatment. Only a couple of HPV16-positive patients supplied the functional HPV-specificity definition. Better recurrence-free survival went with HPV-responsive T-cell expansion in HPV16-positive patients.

The CDR3 consists of 13 residues. The germline CDR1 and CDR2 sequences are SSHAT and FNYEAQ (reference sequence). The method was immunoSEQ multiplex PCR; TCRdb's version includes in-frame clones alone and lacks a portion of them. The table includes 45,000 to 60,000 clones, roughly nine tenths detected once. This receptor was taken from a human donor with HPV-associated anogenital cancer. The chain joins TRBV7-7 to TRBJ2-7, with TRBD2 identical over 11 bases. Sequenced material: blood, taken from a patient who underwent chemoradiotherapy. CDR3 sequence: CASSLAGGIEQYF. The CDR3 DNA reads as TGTGCTAGCAGCTTAGCGGGAGGGATCGAGCAGTACTTC.